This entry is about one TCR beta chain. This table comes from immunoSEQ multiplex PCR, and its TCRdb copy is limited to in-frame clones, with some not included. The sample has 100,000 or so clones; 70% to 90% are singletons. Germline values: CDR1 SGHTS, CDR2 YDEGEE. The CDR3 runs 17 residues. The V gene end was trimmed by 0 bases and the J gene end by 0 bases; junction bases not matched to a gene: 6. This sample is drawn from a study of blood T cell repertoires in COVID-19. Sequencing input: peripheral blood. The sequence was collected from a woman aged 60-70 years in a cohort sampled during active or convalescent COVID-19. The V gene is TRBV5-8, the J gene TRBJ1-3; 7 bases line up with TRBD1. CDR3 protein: CASSLDPGGFSGNTIYF. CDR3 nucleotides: TGTGCCAGCAGCTTGGATCCAGGGGGATTCTCTGGAAACACCATATATTTT.